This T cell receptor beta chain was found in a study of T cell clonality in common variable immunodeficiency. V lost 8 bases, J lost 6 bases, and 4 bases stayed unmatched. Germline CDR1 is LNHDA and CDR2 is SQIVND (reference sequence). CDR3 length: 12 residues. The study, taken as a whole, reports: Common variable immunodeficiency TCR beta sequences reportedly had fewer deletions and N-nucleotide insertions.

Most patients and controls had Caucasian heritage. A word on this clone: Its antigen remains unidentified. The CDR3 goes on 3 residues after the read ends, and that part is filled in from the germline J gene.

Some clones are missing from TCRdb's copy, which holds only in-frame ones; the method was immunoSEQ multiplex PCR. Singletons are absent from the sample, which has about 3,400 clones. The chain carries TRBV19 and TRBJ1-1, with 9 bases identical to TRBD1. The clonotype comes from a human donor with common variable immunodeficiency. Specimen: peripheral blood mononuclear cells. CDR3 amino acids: CASHGQGSEAFF. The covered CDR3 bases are TGTGCCAGTCATGGACAGGGGTCTGAA.